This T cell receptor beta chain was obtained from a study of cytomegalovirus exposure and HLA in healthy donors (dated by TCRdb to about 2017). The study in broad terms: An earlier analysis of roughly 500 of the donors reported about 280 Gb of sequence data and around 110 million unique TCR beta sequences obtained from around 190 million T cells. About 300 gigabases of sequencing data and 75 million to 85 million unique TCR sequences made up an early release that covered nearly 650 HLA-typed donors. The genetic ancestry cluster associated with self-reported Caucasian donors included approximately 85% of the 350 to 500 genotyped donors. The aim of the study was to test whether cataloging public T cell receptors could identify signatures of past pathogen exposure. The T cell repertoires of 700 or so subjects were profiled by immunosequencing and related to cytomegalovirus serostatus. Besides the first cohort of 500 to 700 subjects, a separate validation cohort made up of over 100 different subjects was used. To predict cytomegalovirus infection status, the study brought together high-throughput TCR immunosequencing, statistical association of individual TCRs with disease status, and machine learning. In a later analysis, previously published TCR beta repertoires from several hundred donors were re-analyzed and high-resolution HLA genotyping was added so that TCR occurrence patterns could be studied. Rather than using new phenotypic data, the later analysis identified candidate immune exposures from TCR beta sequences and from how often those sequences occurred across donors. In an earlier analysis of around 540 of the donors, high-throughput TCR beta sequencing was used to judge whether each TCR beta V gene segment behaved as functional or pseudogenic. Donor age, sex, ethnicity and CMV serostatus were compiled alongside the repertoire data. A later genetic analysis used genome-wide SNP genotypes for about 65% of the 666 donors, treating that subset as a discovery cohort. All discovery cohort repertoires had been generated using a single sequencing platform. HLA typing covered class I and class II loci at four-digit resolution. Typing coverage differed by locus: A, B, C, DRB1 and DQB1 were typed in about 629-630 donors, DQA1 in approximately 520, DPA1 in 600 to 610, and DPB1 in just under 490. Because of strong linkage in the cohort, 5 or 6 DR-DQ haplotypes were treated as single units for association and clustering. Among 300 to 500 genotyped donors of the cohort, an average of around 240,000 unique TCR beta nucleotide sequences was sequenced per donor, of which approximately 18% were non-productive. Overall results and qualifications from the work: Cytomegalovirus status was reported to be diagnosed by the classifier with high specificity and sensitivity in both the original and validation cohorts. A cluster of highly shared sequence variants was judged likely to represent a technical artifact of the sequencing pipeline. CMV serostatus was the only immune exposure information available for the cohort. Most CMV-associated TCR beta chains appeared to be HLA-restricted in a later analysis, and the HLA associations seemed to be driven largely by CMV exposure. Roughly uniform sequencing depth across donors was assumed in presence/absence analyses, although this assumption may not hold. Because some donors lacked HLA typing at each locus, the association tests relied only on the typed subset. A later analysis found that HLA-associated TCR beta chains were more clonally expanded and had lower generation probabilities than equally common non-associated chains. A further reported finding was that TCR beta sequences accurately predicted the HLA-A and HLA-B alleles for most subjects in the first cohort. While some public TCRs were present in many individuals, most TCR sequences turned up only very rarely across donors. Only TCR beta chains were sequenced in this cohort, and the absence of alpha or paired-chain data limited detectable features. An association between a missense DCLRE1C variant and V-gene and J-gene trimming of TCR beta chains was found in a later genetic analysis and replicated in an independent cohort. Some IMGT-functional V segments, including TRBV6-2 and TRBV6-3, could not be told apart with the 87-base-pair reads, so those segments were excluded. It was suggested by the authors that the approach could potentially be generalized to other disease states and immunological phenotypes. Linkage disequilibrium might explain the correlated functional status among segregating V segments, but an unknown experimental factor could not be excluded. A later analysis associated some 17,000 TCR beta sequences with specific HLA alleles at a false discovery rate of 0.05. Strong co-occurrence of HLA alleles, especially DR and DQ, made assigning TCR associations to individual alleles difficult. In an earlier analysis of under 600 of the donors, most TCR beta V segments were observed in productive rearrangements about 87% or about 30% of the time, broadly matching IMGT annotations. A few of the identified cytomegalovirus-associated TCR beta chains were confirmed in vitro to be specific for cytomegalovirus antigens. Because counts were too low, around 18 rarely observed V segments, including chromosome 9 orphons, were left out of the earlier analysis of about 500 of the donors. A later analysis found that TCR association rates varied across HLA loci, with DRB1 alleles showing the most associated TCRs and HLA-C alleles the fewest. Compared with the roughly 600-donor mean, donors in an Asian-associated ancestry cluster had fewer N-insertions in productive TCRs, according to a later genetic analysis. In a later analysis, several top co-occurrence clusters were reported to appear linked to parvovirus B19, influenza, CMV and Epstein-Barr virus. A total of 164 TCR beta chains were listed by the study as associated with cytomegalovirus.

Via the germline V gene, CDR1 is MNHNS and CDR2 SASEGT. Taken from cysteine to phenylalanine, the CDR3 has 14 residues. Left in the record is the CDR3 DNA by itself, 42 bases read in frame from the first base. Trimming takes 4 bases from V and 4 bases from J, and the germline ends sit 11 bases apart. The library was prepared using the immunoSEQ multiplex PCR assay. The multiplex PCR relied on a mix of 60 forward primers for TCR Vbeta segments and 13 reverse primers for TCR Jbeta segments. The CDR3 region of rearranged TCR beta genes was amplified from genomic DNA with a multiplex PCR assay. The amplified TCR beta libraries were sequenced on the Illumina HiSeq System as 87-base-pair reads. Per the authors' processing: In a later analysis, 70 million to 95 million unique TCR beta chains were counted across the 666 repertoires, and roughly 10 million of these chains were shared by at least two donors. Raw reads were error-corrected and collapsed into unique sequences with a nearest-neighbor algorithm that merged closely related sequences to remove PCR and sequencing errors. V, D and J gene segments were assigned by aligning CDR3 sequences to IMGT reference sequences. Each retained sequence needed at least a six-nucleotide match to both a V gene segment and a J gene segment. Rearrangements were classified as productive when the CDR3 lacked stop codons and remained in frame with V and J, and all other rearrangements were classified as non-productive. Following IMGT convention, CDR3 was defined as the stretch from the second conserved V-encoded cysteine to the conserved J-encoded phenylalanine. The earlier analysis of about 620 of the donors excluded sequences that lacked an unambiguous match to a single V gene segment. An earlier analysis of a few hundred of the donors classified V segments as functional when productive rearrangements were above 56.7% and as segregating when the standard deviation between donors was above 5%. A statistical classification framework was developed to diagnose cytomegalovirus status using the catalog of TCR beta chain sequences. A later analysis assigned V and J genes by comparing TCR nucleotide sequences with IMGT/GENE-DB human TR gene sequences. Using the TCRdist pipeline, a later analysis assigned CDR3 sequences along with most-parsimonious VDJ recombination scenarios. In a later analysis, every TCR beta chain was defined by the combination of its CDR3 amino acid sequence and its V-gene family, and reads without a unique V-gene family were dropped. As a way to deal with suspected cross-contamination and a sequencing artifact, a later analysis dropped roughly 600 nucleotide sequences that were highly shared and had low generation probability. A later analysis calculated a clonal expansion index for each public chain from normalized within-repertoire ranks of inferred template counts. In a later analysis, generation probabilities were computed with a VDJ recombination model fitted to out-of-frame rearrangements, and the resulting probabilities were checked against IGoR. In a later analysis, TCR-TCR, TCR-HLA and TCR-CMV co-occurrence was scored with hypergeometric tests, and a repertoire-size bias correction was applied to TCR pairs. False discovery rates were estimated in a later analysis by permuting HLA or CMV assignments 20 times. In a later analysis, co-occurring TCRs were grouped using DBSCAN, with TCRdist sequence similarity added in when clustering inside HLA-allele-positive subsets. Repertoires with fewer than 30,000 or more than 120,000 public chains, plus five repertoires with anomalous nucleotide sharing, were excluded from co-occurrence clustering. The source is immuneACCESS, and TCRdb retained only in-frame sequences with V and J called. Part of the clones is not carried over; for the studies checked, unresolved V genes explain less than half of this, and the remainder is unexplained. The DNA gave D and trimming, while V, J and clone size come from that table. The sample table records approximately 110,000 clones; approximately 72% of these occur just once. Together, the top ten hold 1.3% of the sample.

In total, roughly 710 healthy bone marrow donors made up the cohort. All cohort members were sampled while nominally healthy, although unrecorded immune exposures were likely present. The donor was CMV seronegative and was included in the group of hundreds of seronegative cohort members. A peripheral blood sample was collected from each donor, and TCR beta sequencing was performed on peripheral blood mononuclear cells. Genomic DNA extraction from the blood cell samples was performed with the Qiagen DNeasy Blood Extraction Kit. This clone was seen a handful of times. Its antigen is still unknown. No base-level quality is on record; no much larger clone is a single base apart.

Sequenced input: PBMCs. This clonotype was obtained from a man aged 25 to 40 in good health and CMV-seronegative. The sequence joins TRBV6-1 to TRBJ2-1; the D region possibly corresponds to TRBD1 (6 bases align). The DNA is TGTGCCAGCAGTGGGACAGCGTTATACAATGAGCAGTTCTTC. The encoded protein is CASSGTALYNEQFF.